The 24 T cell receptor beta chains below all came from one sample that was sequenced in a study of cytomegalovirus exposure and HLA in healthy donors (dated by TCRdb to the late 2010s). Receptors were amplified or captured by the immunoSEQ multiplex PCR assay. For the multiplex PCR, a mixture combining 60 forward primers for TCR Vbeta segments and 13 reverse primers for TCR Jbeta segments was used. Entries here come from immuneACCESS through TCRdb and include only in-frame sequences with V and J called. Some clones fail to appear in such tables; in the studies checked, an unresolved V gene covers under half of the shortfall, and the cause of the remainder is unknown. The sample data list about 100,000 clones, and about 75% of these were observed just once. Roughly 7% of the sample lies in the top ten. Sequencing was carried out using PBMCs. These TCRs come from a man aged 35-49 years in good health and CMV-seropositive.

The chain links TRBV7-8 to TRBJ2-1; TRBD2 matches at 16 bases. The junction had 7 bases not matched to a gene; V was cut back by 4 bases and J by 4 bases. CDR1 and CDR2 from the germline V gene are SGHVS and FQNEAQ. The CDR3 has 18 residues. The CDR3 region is CASSWPPGLAGGYNEQFF. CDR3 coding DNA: TGTGCCAGCAGCTGGCCCCCGGGACTAGCGGGAGGGTACAATGAGCAGTTCTTC. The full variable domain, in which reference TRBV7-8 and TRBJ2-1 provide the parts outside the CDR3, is GAGVSQSPRYKVAKRGQDVALRCDPISGHVSLFWYQQALGQGPEFLTYFQNEAQLDKSGLPSDRFFAERPEGSVSTLKIQRTQQEDSAVYLCASSWPPGLAGGYNEQFFGPGTRLTVL.

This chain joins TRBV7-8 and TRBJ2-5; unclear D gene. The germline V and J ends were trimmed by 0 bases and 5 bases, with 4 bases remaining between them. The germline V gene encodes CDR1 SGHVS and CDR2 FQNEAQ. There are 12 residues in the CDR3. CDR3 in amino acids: CASSLARETQYF. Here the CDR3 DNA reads TGTGCCAGCAGCTTAGCTCGGGAGACCCAGTACTTC.

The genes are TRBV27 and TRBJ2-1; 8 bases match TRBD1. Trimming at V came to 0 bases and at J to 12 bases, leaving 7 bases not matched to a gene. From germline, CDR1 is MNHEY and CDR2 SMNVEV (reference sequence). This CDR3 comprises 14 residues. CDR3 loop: CASSLSTPGTGQFF. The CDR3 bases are TGTGCCAGCAGTTTATCCACCCCCGGGACAGGGCAGTTCTTC.

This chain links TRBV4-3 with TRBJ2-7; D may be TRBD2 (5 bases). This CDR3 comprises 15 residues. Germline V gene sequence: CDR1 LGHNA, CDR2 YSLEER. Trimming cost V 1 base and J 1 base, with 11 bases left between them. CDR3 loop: CASSQVLGDSYEQYF. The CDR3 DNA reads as TGCGCCAGCAGCCAAGTCCTCGGGGATTCCTACGAGCAGTACTTC.

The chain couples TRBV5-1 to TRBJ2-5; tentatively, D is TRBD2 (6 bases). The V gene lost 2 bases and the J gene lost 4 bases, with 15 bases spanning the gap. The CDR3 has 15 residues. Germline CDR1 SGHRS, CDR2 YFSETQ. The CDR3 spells CASSFGGALGETQYF. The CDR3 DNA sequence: TGCGCCAGCAGCTTTGGAGGGGCGCTCGGAGAGACCCAGTACTTC.

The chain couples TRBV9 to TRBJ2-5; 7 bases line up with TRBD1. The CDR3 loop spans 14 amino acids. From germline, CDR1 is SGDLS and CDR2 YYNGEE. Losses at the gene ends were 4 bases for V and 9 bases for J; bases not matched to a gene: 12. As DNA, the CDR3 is TGTGCCAGCAGCCCTACAGGTAGACAGGGCGCCCAGTACTTC. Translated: CASSPTGRQGAQYF. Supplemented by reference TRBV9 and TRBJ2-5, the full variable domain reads DSGVTQTPKHLITATGQRVTLRCSPRSGDLSVYWYQQSLDQGLQFLIQYYNGEERAKGNILERFSAQQFPDLHSELNLSSLELGDSALYFCASSPTGRQGAQYFGPGTRLLVL.

The CDR3 loop is CSVHHRLATRGAFF. CDR3 nucleotide sequence: TGCAGCGTCCACCACCGGTTGGCTACCCGGGGGGCTTTCTTT. V is TRBV29-1 and J is TRBJ1-1; a possible D gene is TRBD1 (5 bases). Germline V lookup: CDR1 SQVTM, CDR2 ANQGSEA. V lost 6 bases and J lost 11, with 25 bases in between. The CDR3 totals 14 residues.

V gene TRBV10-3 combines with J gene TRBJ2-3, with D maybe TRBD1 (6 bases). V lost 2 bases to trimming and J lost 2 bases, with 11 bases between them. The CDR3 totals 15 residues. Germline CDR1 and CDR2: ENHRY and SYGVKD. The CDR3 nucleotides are TGTGCCATCAGTGAGGTTACAGGGTTCACAGATACGCAGTATTTT. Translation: CAISEVTGFTDTQYF.

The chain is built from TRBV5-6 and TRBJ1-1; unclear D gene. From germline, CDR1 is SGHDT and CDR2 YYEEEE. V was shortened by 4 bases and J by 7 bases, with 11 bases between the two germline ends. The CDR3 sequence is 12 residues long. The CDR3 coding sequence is TGTGCCAGCAGCCATCTAACGGTTGAAGCTTTCTTT. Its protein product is CASSHLTVEAFF.

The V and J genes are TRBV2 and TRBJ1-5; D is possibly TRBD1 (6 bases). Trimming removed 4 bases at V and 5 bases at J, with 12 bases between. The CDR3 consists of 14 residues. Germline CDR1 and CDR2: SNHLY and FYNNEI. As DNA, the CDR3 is TGTGCCAGCAGTGGGGGGGGCTGGGATCAGCCCCAGCATTTT. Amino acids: CASSGGGWDQPQHF.

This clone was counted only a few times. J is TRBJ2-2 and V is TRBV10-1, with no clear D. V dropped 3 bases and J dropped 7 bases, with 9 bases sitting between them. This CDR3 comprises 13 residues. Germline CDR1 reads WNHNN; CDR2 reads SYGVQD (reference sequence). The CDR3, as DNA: TGCGCCAGCAGTGACCCTTTCGGCGGGGAGCTGTTTTTT. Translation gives CASSDPFGGELFF.

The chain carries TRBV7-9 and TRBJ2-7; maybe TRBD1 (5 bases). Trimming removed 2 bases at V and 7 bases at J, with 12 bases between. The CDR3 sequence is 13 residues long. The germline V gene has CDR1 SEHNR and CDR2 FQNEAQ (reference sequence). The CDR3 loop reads CASSLPGPGEQYF. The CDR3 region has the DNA TGTGCCAGCAGCTTACCAGGGCCCGGGGAGCAGTACTTC.

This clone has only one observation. CDR3 protein: CAISDSSGGINEQYF. The CDR3 bases are TGTGCCATCAGTGATAGCTCAGGGGGGATAAACGAGCAGTACTTC. This chain joins TRBV10-3 and TRBJ2-7, with D maybe TRBD1 (7 bases). The CDR3 spans 15 residues. The ends were cut back, 3 bases at V and 5 bases at J, with 17 bases in the middle. Germline V gives CDR1 ENHRY, CDR2 SYGVKD.

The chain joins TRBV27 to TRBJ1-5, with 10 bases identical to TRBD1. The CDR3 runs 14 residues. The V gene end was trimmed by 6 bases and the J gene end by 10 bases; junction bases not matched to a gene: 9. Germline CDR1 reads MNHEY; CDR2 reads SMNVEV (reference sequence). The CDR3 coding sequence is TGTGCCAGCAGACCGACAGGGGGCCCGTTTCCCCAGCATTTT. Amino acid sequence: CASRPTGGPFPQHF.

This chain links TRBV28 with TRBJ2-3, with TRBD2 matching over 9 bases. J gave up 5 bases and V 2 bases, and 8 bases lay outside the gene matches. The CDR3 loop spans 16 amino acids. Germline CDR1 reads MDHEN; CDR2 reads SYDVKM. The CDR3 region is CASSLGGGRGRDTQYF. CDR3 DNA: TGTGCCAGCAGTTTAGGAGGCGGGAGGGGTAGAGATACGCAGTATTTT.

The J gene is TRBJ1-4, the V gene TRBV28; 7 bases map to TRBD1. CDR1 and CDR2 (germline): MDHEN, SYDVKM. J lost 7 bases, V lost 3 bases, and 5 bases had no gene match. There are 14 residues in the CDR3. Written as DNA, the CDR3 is TGTGCCAGCAGTTTGGGACAGATGCCTGAAAAACTGTTTTTT. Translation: CASSLGQMPEKLFF.

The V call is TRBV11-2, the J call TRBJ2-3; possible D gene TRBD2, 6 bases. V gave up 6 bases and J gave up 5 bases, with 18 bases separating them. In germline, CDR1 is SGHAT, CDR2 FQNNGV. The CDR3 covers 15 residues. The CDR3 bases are TGTGCCAGCAGAACAGCGGGCCCCCCGGTAGATACGCAGTATTTT. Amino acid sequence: CASRTAGPPVDTQYF.

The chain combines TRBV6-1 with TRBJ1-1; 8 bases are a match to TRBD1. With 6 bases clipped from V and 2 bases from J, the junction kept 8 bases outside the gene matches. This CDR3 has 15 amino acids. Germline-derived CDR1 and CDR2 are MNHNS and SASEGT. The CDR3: CASRGQAGINTEAFF. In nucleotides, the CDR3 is TGTGCCAGCAGGGGACAGGCCGGGATTAACACTGAAGCTTTCTTT.

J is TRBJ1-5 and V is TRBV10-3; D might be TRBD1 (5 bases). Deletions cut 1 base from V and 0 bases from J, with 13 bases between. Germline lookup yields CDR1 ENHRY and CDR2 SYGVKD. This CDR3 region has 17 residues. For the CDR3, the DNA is TGTGCCATCAGTGAGTACATGACAGACGATAGCAATCAGCCCCAGCATTTT. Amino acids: CAISEYMTDDSNQPQHF.

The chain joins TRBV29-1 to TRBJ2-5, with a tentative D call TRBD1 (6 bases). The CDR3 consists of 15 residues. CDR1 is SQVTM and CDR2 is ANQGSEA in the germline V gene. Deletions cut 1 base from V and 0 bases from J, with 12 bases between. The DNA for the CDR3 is TGCAGCGTTGAAGTTTCGGACAGTTACCAAGAGACCCAGTACTTC. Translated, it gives CSVEVSDSYQETQYF.

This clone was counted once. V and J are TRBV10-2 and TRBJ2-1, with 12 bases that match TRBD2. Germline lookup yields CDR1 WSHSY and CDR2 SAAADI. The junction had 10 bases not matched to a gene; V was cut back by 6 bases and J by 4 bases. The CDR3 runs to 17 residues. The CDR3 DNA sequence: TGCGCCAGCAGGGCGGAAGCTGGACTAGCGGGGTACAATGAGCAGTTCTTC. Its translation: CASRAEAGLAGYNEQFF.

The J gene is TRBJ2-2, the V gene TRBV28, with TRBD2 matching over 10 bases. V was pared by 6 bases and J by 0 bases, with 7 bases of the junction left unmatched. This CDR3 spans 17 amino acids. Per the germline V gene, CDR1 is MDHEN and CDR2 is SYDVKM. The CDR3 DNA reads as TGTGCCAGCAGCAGCGGGGGGGGCCTTACGAACACCGGGGAGCTGTTTTTT. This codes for CASSSGGGLTNTGELFF.

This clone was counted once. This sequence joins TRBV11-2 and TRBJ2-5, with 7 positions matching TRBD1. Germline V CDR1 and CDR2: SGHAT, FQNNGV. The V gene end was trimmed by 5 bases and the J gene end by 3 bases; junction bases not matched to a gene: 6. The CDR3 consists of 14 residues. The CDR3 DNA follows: TGTGCCAGCAGCCTCCAGGGGACAGAAGAGACCCAGTACTTC. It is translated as CASSLQGTEETQYF.

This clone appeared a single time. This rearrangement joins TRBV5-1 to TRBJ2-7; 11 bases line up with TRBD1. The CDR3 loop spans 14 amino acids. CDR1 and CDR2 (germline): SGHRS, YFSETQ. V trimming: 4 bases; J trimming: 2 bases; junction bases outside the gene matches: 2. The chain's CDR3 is CASSLGQGAYEQYF. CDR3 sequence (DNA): TGCGCCAGCAGCCTGGGACAGGGGGCCTACGAGCAGTACTTC.